Here is one T cell receptor (beta chain) with its context. Profiling relied on immunoSEQ multiplex PCR, and the TCRdb table lists in-frame clones only, not all of them. The sample yields approximately 30,000 clones, around nine tenths seen once. The source of the sample is a study of T cell changes during pregnancy in multiple sclerosis. The CDR3 loop spans 14 amino acids. Trimming pared 0 bases from V and 1 base from J, leaving 6 bases between. The V gene's germline CDR1 is MGHRA and CDR2 YSYEKL. The sample was CD8+ T cells from peripheral blood mononuclear cells, taken before pregnancy. The genes are TRBV4-1 and TRBJ1-2; the D is unclear. The sequence was obtained from a female donor with multiple sclerosis, enrolled in a pregnancy study. The CDR3 spells CASSQDEDNYGYTF. CDR3 nucleotide sequence: TGCGCCAGCAGCCAAGACGAGGATAACTATGGCTACACCTTC.